Here is one T cell receptor (beta chain) with its context. The data originate from a study of blood T cell repertoires in COVID-19. Background on the study: Samples came from the United States, Italy and Spain, spanning acute and convalescent COVID-19.

The CDR3 totals 14 residues. Germline CDR1 is SGHRS and CDR2 is YFSETQ. V was shortened by 1 base and J by 4 bases, with 9 bases between the two germline ends. Authors' methods: Quantification of nucleated cells was approximated via reference gene primer amplification. Assay used: immunoSEQ multiplex PCR; TCRdb lists only in-frame clones, some missing. V, J and clone size are taken as reported in that table, and D and trimming were inferred from the DNA itself. The data show roughly 93,000 clones, 65% to 85% seen once. This chain uses TRBV5-1 with TRBJ2-1; maybe TRBD1 (6 bases). The TCR sequence derives from a woman older than 75 with acute or convalescent COVID-19. Sequenced: peripheral blood. The CDR3, as DNA: TGCGCCAGCAGCTTGTGGGGGCAATACAATGAGCAGTTCTTC. Translating gives CASSLWGQYNEQFF.